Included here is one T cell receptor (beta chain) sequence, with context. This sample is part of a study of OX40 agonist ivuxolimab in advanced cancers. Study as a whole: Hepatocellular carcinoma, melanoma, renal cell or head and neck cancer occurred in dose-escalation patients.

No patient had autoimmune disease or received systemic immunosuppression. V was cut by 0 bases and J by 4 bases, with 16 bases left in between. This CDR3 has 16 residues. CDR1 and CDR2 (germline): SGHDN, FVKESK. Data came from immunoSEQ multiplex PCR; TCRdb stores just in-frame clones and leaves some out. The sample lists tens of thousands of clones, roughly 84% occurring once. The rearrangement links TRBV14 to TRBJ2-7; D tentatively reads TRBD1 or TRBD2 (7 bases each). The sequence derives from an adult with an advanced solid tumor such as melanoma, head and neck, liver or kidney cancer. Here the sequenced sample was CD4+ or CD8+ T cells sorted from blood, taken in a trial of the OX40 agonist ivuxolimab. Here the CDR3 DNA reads TGTGCCAGCAGCCAAGACGGACGGCAGGGGGGGTACGAGCAGTACTTC. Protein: CASSQDGRQGGYEQYF.